This paragraph reports one T cell receptor (beta chain). What it binds is unknown. This record comes from a study of cytomegalovirus exposure and HLA in healthy donors. Whole-study findings and limits: TRBV6-2, TRBV6-3 and other indistinguishable V segments were excluded. According to a later analysis, donors in an Asian-associated ancestry cluster reportedly had fewer N-insertions than the approximately 670-donor mean.

Amplification used 60 Vbeta primers and 13 Jbeta primers. Method: immunoSEQ multiplex PCR; TCRdb's copy keeps in-frame clones and lacks some. The data contain approximately 120,000 clones, about 71% of them singletons. Germline V lookup: CDR1 MGHRA, CDR2 YSYEKL. The CDR3 loop spans 13 amino acids. Trimming stripped 4 bases from V and 5 bases from J, with 12 bases between. The source material was PBMCs. This clonotype originated in a woman in her fifties or sixties in good health and CMV-seronegative. This chain uses TRBV4-1 with TRBJ2-7, with a weak D call TRBD2 (6 bases). In DNA, the CDR3 is TGCGCCAGCAGCCCCGTTGGAGGGGACGAGCAGTACTTC. This codes for CASSPVGGDEQYF.